This T cell receptor beta chain stems from a study of molecular identifiers for immune sequencing clone quantification (dated by TCRdb to 2017 to 2018). Some background on the complete study: For a replicate experiment, RNA from 20,000 or 100,000 naive CD8 T cells was divided into five aliquots, of which four were sequenced. This methods study used CD8 T cells to benchmark TCR RNA copy counting and molecular-identifier clustering-based TCR repertoire sequencing (MIDCIRS).

Libraries of naive CD8 T cells were built from anywhere between about 18,000 and 1,000,000 sorted cells, with 10%, 30% or 50% of the purified RNA used. Naive CD8 T cells, defined as CD8+CD4-CCR7+CD45RA+, were FACS-sorted into RLT Plus buffer on a BD FACSAria II. Detection sensitivity was tested by spiking Jurkat RNA equal to roughly ten TCR copies' worth into samples containing about 20,000-1,100,000 naive CD8 T cells. CD8 T cells were enriched with RosetteSep CD8+ T Cell Enrichment Cocktail and Ficoll-Paque, followed by ACK red cell lysis. The receptor library was made with PCR. The listed sequencing device is NextSeq 500. Preparation of bulk TCR libraries followed a previously described approach, with the TCR primers listed in Table S5. The Qiagen AllPrep DNA/RNA kit was used to purify total RNA. Before any analysis, reads coming from multiple sequencing runs of the same library were combined into one pool. Under the source paper's analysis protocol: Reads were retained only if their TCR constant sequence matched exactly, and those retained reads were trimmed to 150 nt and grouped according to their 12-nt molecular barcodes. Reads inside each barcode group were sub-clustered using a 15% Levenshtein threshold, and a quality-weighted consensus sequence was constructed for each RNA molecule. Non-functional sequences were filtered out, along with any lower-count sequence sitting one edit away from another sequence. Based on a fit of two negative binomial distributions, barcode sub-clusters having less than 20% of the maximum read count were discarded. Using fastp at Q25 and MiXCR, TCRdb reprocessed the public reads and kept productive beta chains. Rows with a matching CDR3 protein are joined into one entry that keeps the most common DNA and genes. These V and J calls are TCRdb output, not the study's own analysis. The sample profile shows hundreds of thousands of distinct CDR3 sequences; roughly a quarter of them were found once. The ten biggest clones cover around 0.7% of the sample.

This clonotype showed up just a few times. Its cognate antigen has yet to be identified. No qualities accompany the bases; no much larger clone lies one base away. The CDR3 holds 12 amino acids from the cysteine to the phenylalanine. The sequence is cut down to CDR3 DNA, 36 bases in frame from base 1. V sheds 6 bases and J sheds 0 bases, leaving 5 bases between their ends. The germline V gene specifies MDHEN as CDR1 and SYDVKM as CDR2. On the study overall, not on this receptor specifically: A single cell's worth of spiked-in Jurkat TCR RNA was reported detectable even among 750,000 to 1,000,000 naive CD8 T cells. In CMV-specific effector cells, over 99% of molecules were held by clones above 20 RNA copies, whereas under 1% of molecules were held by such clones in naive cells. When barcode sub-clustering was not used, chimeric consensus sequences inflated TCR diversity, with chimeras reaching as high as 47%. Naive libraries contained spiked-in Jurkat TCR RNA (approximately 10 copies' worth), which is not part of the donor repertoire. Highly expanded clone sizes could be underestimated because identical TCR molecules may share a barcode. About 2.9 recovered TCR RNA copies per cell were obtained by modeling, versus approximately 9 by digital PCR, implying a capture efficiency of 30% to 35%.

This receptor was obtained from a human donor in good health. Some libraries in this study had Jurkat cell RNA spiked in. Sequenced: naive CD8+ T cells from blood, with Jurkat cell RNA spiked in. The cell subset or site label, as the study defines it: FACS-sorted CD8+CD4-CCR7+CD45RA+ naive T cells. This receptor chain uses TRBV28 and TRBJ1-1; confidence is insufficient to name the D gene. The nucleotide sequence reads TGTGCCAGCAGGGAGGTGAACACTGAAGCTTTCTTT. Translated, it gives CASREVNTEAFF.